These 21 T cell receptor beta chains came from one sample sequenced in a study of blood T cells in healthy people across ages. With a J-beta primer mix and a sample-barcoded 5' primer, a second PCR ran about 6 to 11 cycles. Each CDR3 protein gets one entry after TCRdb re-called the 5' RACE reads with MiXCR. The sample records 1.5 million to 2 million distinct CDR3 sequences, roughly 28% being singletons. Sequences were obtained from blood. These receptors all stem from a woman under 40 in good health.

The V gene is TRBV2, the J gene TRBJ2-7; D gene uncertain. Trimming cost V 4 bases and J 0 bases, with 10 bases left between them. CDR1 and CDR2 from the germline V gene are SNHLY and FYNNEI. The CDR3 loop spans 14 amino acids. The CDR3 spells CASSVDRDSYEQYF. Here the CDR3 DNA reads TGTGCCAGCAGTGTCGATAGGGACTCCTACGAGCAGTACTTC.

The chain carries TRBV15 and TRBJ2-5, with 12 bases matching TRBD2. CDR1 LNHNV and CDR2 YYDKDF come from the germline V gene (reference sequence). The J segment lost 5 bases and the V segment lost 3 bases, leaving 7 bases of the junction unmatched. This CDR3 comprises 16 residues. CDR3 in DNA: TGTGCCACCAGCAGGAGACTAGCGGGGGAAAGGGAGACCCAGTACTTC. This codes for CATSRRLAGERETQYF. The full variable domain, its missing parts supplied by reference TRBV15 and TRBJ2-5, is DAMVIQNPRYQVTQFGKPVTLSCSQTLNHNVMYWYQQKSSQAPKLLFHYYDKDFNNEADTPDNFQSRRPNTSFCFLDIRSPGLGDTAMYLCATSRRLAGERETQYFGPGTRLLVL.

This clonotype was picked up many times. V gene TRBV5-1 combines with J gene TRBJ2-4; D tentatively reads TRBD1 or TRBD2 (6 bases each). Trimming removed 6 bases at V and 10 bases at J, with 17 bases between. CDR1 is SGHRS and CDR2 is YFSETQ in the germline V gene. The CDR3 spans 13 residues. CDR3 sequence: CASITGDTAIQYF. The DNA for the CDR3 is TGCGCCAGCATCACGGGGGACACCGCGATTCAGTACTTC.

The chain has TRBV7-2 and TRBJ1-2, with unresolved D. CDR3 length: 16 residues. The germline V gene encodes CDR1 SGHTA and CDR2 FQGNSA. The germline V and J ends were trimmed by 0 bases and 4 bases, with 15 bases remaining between them. The CDR3: CASSLAISPAAYGYTF. CDR3 in DNA: TGTGCCAGCAGCTTAGCTATCTCACCAGCCGCCTATGGCTACACCTTC.

The chain joins TRBV5-4 to TRBJ2-2, with D perhaps assigned TRBD1 or TRBD2 (5 bases each). The CDR3 runs 16 residues. Germline V gives CDR1 SGHNT, CDR2 YYREEE (reference sequence). Trimming cost V 4 bases and J 5 bases, with 18 bases left between them. CDR3 DNA sequence: TGTGCCAGCAGCCCCATCGGGGCGTCCCAGACCGGGGAGCTGTTTTTT. Protein sequence: CASSPIGASQTGELFF.

V gene TRBV30 combines with J gene TRBJ1-2; no definite D call. The CDR3 has 11 amino acids. Germline V gives CDR1 GTSNPN, CDR2 SVGIG (reference sequence). V was clipped by 6 bases and J by 4 bases, with 9 bases between them. The CDR3 region has the DNA TGTGCCTGCTGGGAGAGCTATGGCTACACCTTC. It encodes CACWESYGYTF. Combining the CDR3 with reference TRBV30 and TRBJ1-2 gives the whole variable domain SQTIHQWPATLVQPVGSPLSLECTVEGTSNPNLYWYRQAAGRGLQLLFYSVGIGQISSEVPQNLSASRPQDRQFILSSKKLLLSDSGFYLCACWESYGYTFGSGTRLTVV.

V usage is TRBV6-2 or TRBV6-3 and J usage is TRBJ2-4, with 14 bases that match TRBD2. The end of the DNA aligns better with TRBJ2-7, so the J call may be wrong. The CDR3 extends over 16 amino acids. CDR1 and CDR2 (germline): MNHEY, SVGEGT. The CDR3 region is CASSSGTSGSRYEQYF. CDR3 nucleotides: TGTGCCAGCAGTTCCGGGACTAGCGGGAGTAGGTACGAGCAGTACTTC.

The V and J genes are TRBV5-1 and TRBJ2-7; 8 bases are a match to TRBD1. The V gene's germline CDR1 is SGHRS and CDR2 YFSETQ. V lost 0 bases to trimming and J lost 5 bases; unmatched junction nucleotides: 7. The CDR3 loop spans 15 amino acids. The chain's CDR3 is CASSLGRTGPHEQYF. The CDR3 DNA reads as TGCGCCAGCAGCTTGGGGCGGACAGGGCCCCACGAGCAGTACTTC.

The chain carries TRBV20-1 and TRBJ2-7; D is possibly TRBD2 (5 bases). V was shortened by 6 bases and J by 4 bases, with 19 bases between the two germline ends. CDR3 length: 14 residues. The V gene's germline CDR1 is DFQATT and CDR2 SNEGSKA (reference sequence). The CDR3 region has the DNA TGCAGTGCACCGAGGGCAGGAGAAGTTTACGAGCAGTACTTC. Translating gives CSAPRAGEVYEQYF.

The J gene is TRBJ2-7, the V gene TRBV4-2, with 9 bases aligning to TRBD2. The CDR3 consists of 15 residues. The V segment lost 0 bases and the J segment 6 bases; nucleotides outside the gene matches: 6. The V gene's germline CDR1 is LGHNA and CDR2 YNFKEQ. This chain's CDR3 is CASSQEMAGGLEQYF. In nucleotides, the CDR3 is TGTGCCAGCAGCCAAGAGATGGCGGGGGGGCTCGAGCAGTACTTC.

This clonotype came up many times. The chain couples TRBV29-1 to TRBJ1-2, with D tentatively TRBD1 (5 bases). Germline V gene sequence: CDR1 SQVTM, CDR2 ANQGSEA. The CDR3 has 12 residues. V was trimmed by 7 bases and J by 2 bases, leaving 11 bases between them. CDR3 nucleotide sequence: TGCAGCGCCGGGGGGGGAAACTATGGCTACACCTTC. It specifies CSAGGGNYGYTF.

This clonotype was counted only a few times. The chain combines TRBV7-9 with TRBJ1-6; 7 nucleotides align to TRBD1. In germline, CDR1 is SEHNR, CDR2 FQNEAQ (reference sequence). This CDR3 contains 15 residues. V lost 5 bases and J lost 7; bases outside the gene matches: 8. The DNA for the CDR3 is TGTGCCAGCAGCCCGAGACAGGGAGTAAATTCACCCCTCCACTTT. It is translated as CASSPRQGVNSPLHF.

A few counts support this clonotype. The rearrangement uses TRBV29-1 and TRBJ2-1, with a tentative D call TRBD2 (6 bases). Germline CDR1 reads SQVTM; CDR2 reads ANQGSEA. The CDR3 is 15 amino acids. V was trimmed by 5 bases and J by 10 bases, leaving 24 bases between them. CDR3 DNA: TGCAGCGTTCCCCGGGATTGGCGGGGAGAGCGAGAGCAGTTCTTC. It is translated as CSVPRDWRGEREQFF.

The chain combines TRBV5-1 with TRBJ2-1, with TRBD2 matching over 8 bases. Per germline, CDR1 SGHRS and CDR2 YFSETQ. The CDR3 loop spans 16 amino acids. Unmatched junction bases numbered 3, after V lost 1 base and J lost 0 bases. This chain's CDR3 is CASSLIGGASYNEQFF. For the CDR3, the DNA is TGCGCCAGCAGCTTGATCGGGGGGGCCTCCTACAATGAGCAGTTCTTC.

The table lists this clonotype with a few counts. The chain combines TRBV2 with TRBJ1-2, with TRBD1 as a possible D gene (5 bases). The CDR3 is 12 amino acids. Germline loops: CDR1 SNHLY, CDR2 FYNNEI. The V and J ends lost 8 bases and 8 bases respectively, with 15 bases between them. The CDR3 coding sequence is TGTGCCAGCCAGCCTGGGGGGATCGGCTACACCTTC. Its protein product is CASQPGGIGYTF. Full variable domain (rest looked up from reference TRBV2 and TRBJ1-2): EPEVTQTPSHQVTQMGQEVILRCVPISNHLYFYWYRQILGQKVEFLVSFYNNEISEKSEIFDDQFSVERPDGSNFTLKIRSTKLEDSAMYFCASQPGGIGYTFGSGTRLTVV.

The sample holds a few counts of this clonotype. V usage is TRBV25-1 and J usage is TRBJ1-4; the D gene is possibly TRBD1 (6 bases). Germline V lookup: CDR1 MGHDK, CDR2 SYGVNS. The CDR3 length is 13 residues. Trimming pared 8 bases from V and 16 bases from J, leaving 23 bases between. The CDR3: CASAGGGARVKFF. The CDR3 nucleotides are TGTGCCAGCGCGGGAGGGGGGGCGCGAGTCAAGTTTTTT.

In its sample, this clonotype was seen a few times. A junction end diverges from the germline sequence, so it may reflect a read error. V is TRBV6-1 and J is TRBJ2-3; 7 bases match TRBD2. CDR3 length: 19 residues. Germline CDR1 is MNHNS and CDR2 is SASEGT. Here the CDR3 reads CASRNPTPGLGGGRDTQYF. Written as DNA, the CDR3 is TGCGCCAGCAGAAACCCCACTCCCGGACTGGGCGGGGGTCGAGATACGCAGTATTTT.

This clonotype was detected only once. The junction departs from germline at one end; a sequencing error may be responsible. V and J are TRBV7-2 and TRBJ1-1; D is unresolved. CDR3 length: 15 residues. CDR1 and CDR2 (germline): SGHTA, FQGNSA. CDR3 protein: CASGFFSLANTEAFF. DNA of the CDR3: TGTGCCAGCGGCTTTTTCAGTTTGGCGAACACTGAAGCTTTCTTT. The entire variable domain, with the rest obtained from reference TRBV7-2 and TRBJ1-1, is as follows: GAGVSQSPSNKVTEKGKDVELRCDPISGHTALYWYRQSLGQGLEFLIYFQGNSAPDKSGLPSDRFSAERTGGSVSTLTIQRTQQEDSAVYLCASGFFSLANTEAFFGQGTRLTVV.

This clonotype was counted many times. This chain links TRBV5-1 with TRBJ2-7; TRBD2 is a possible D gene (6 bases). The CDR3 has 17 amino acids. Trimming took off 1 base at V and 0 bases at J, with 17 bases between the two ends. Germline-derived CDR1 and CDR2 are SGHRS and YFSETQ. This CDR3 reads CASSLTPRDSSSYEQYF. CDR3 DNA sequence: TGCGCCAGCAGCTTGACCCCTCGGGACTCGAGCTCCTACGAGCAGTACTTC.

The chain links TRBV20-1 to TRBJ2-5; 7 bases map to TRBD2. With 0 bases clipped from V and 5 bases from J, the junction kept 9 bases outside the gene matches. Germline V gives CDR1 DFQATT, CDR2 SNEGSKA (reference sequence). The CDR3 has 15 amino acids. The CDR3 is CSARDTGRRGETQYF. CDR3 DNA: TGCAGTGCTAGAGATACCGGGAGGAGGGGTGAGACCCAGTACTTC.

This clonotype has just a few counts. This chain joins TRBV5-1 and TRBJ2-5; D is unclear. Germline V gives CDR1 SGHRS, CDR2 YFSETQ. The CDR3 contains 14 residues. V lost 2 bases to trimming and J lost 5 bases, with 13 bases between them. The chain's CDR3 is CASSFGPSKETQYF. The CDR3 DNA sequence: TGCGCCAGCAGCTTTGGACCCTCCAAGGAGACCCAGTACTTC. Variable domain in full (rest from reference TRBV5-1 and TRBJ2-5): KAGVTQTPRYLIKTRGQQVTLSCSPISGHRSVSWYQQTPGQGLQFLFEYFSETQRNKGNFPGRFSGRQFSNSRSEMNVSTLELGDSALYLCASSFGPSKETQYFGPGTRLLVL.